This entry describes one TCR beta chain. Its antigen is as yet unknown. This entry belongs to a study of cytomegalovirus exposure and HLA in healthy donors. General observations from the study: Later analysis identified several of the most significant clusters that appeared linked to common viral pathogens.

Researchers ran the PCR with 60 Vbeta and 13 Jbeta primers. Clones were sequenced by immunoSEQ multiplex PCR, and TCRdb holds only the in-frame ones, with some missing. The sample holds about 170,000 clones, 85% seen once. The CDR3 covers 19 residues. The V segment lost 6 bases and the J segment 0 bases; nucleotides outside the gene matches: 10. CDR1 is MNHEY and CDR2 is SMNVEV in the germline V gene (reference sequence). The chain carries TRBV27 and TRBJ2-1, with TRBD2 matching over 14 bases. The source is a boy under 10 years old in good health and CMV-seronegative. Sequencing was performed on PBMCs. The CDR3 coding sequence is TGTGCCAGCAGCACATCGGGACTAGCGGGAGTAAGCTCCTACAATGAGCAGTTCTTC. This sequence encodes CASSTSGLAGVSSYNEQFF.